Below, 17 T cell receptor beta chains from the same sample are listed, as sequenced in a study of CD8+CD57+ T cells in acquired aplastic anemia. Genomic DNA, serving as template, underwent TCR beta VDJ and CDR3 profiling. Each CDR3 protein gets one entry after TCRdb re-called the reads with MiXCR. The sample carries some 280,000 distinct CDR3 sequences, roughly three fifths recorded once. The sequencing input was sorted CD4+, CD8+, or CD8+CD57+ T cells (not recorded which) from PBMCs. These TCRs come from a human donor with severe aplastic anemia or a healthy control (not recorded which).

Only a few counts were recorded for this clonotype. V is TRBV28 and J is TRBJ1-5, with 8 bases aligning to TRBD1. With 5 bases clipped from V and 5 bases from J, the junction kept 5 bases outside the gene matches. Per germline, CDR1 MDHEN and CDR2 SYDVKM. The CDR3 is 14 amino acids. In DNA form, the CDR3 reads TGTGCCAGCAGTCGACAGGGGTCGTATCAGCCCCAGCATTTT. Its protein is CASSRQGSYQPQHF. The entire variable domain, with the rest obtained from reference TRBV28 and TRBJ1-5, is as follows: DVKVTQSSRYLVKRTGEKVFLECVQDMDHENMFWYRQDPGLGLRLIYFSYDVKMKEKGDIPEGYSVSREKKERFSLILESASTNQTSMYLCASSRQGSYQPQHFGDGTRLSIL.

The chain combines TRBV29-1 with TRBJ2-6, with D uncertain. Germline CDR1 is SQVTM and CDR2 is ANQGSEA. The CDR3 runs to 14 residues. Trimming pared 6 bases from V and 0 bases from J, leaving 9 bases between. CDR3 region: CSVRSGSGANVLTF. CDR3 DNA: TGCAGCGTCCGATCGGGCTCTGGGGCCAACGTCCTGACTTTC. Variable domain in full (rest from reference TRBV29-1 and TRBJ2-6): SAVISQKPSRDICQRGTSLTIQCQVDSQVTMMFWYRQQPGQSLTLIATANQGSEATYESGFVIDKFPISRPNLTFSTLTVSNMSPEDSSIYLCSVRSGSGANVLTFGAGSRLTVL.

This chain connects TRBV9 to TRBJ1-3; 7 bases fit TRBD1. CDR1 and CDR2 (germline): SGDLS, YYNGEE. Trimming cost V 4 bases and J 0 bases; bases outside gene matches: 4. There are 15 residues in the CDR3. CDR3 sequence (DNA): TGTGCCAGCAGCCGGGGACAGAGCTCTGGAAACACCATATATTTT. Its translation: CASSRGQSSGNTIYF.

This clonotype came up a few times. This chain connects TRBV7-9 to TRBJ1-4, with D possibly matching TRBD1 (6 bases). CDR1 and CDR2 from the germline V gene are SEHNR and FQNEAQ (reference sequence). V lost 7 bases to trimming and J lost 5 bases, with 14 bases between them. This CDR3 has 14 residues. CDR3 region: CASNEQGLNEKLFF. The CDR3 DNA follows: TGTGCCAGCAACGAACAGGGATTAAATGAAAAACTGTTTTTT.

The CDR3 DNA sequence: TGCAGTGCTGGCGAGCGGTGGGTGGGGGATGGCGAGCAGTACTTC. It yields the protein CSAGERWVGDGEQYF. The genes are TRBV20-1 and TRBJ2-7; D possibly uses TRBD1 or TRBD2 (5 bases each). Trimming pared 5 bases from V and 6 bases from J, leaving 23 bases between. Germline V gene sequence: CDR1 DFQATT, CDR2 SNEGSKA (reference sequence). This CDR3 is 15 amino acids long.

V is TRBV20-1 and J is TRBJ1-5, with 7 bases matching TRBD1. The CDR3 covers 13 residues. V lost 4 bases and J lost 6; bases outside the gene matches: 6. Germline V gene sequence: CDR1 DFQATT, CDR2 SNEGSKA (reference sequence). The CDR3 is CSATDRASQPQHF. DNA for the CDR3: TGCAGTGCTACAGACAGGGCCAGTCAGCCCCAGCATTTT.

V is TRBV12-3 or TRBV12-4 and J is TRBJ2-7; 7 nucleotides agree with TRBD2. The trim removed 3 bases at V and 5 bases at J, leaving 7 bases unmatched. The CDR3 totals 14 residues. The CDR3 region is CASSLGGASDEQYF. CDR3 in DNA: TGTGCCAGCAGTTTGGGAGGGGCGTCGGACGAGCAGTACTTC.

The chain combines TRBV18 with TRBJ2-3; no reliable D call. The CDR3 is made up of 15 amino acids. Germline CDR1 and CDR2: KGHSH and LQKENI. V dropped 4 bases and J dropped 2 bases, with 13 bases sitting between them. The CDR3 region is CASSRSQTDTDTQYF. As DNA, the CDR3 is TGTGCCAGCTCACGGTCACAGACGGACACAGATACGCAGTATTTT. The complete variable domain, with remaining parts taken from reference TRBV18 and TRBJ2-3, reads NAGVMQNPRHLVRRRGQEARLRCSPMKGHSHVYWYRQLPEEGLKFMVYLQKENIIDESGMPKERFSAEFPKEGPSILRIQQVVRGDSAAYFCASSRSQTDTDTQYFGPGTRLTVL.

Comments on this clonotype: A clone one base away is much larger, so this may be a read error. The chain recombines TRBV4-3 with TRBJ1-1, with TRBD1 as a possible D gene (5 bases). The CDR3 runs 15 residues. CDR1 and CDR2 from the germline V gene are LGHNA and YSLEER. The CDR3 bases are TGCGCCAGCAGCCCGGGCTCGGGCCTGGGGACTGAAGCTTACTTT. It specifies CASSPGSGLGTEAYF.

This clonotype was seen once. V gene TRBV20-1 combines with J gene TRBJ1-1; TRBD1 matches at 12 bases. This CDR3 has 13 amino acids. Germline CDR1 DFQATT, CDR2 SNEGSKA (reference sequence). Losses at the gene ends were 5 bases for V and 11 bases for J; bases not matched to a gene: 9. The CDR3 DNA reads TGCAGTGCTGGGGGACAGGGGGCCTCAGGGGCTTTCTTT. Amino acid sequence: CSAGGQGASGAFF.

This clonotype was observed at least ten times. The chain has TRBV11-2 and TRBJ2-1; 10 nucleotides agree with TRBD1. With 1 base clipped from V and 9 bases from J, the junction kept 6 bases outside the gene matches. CDR1 is SGHAT and CDR2 is FQNNGV in the germline V gene. This CDR3 has 15 residues. CDR3 loop: CASSLVRQGAREQFF. CDR3 DNA sequence: TGTGCCAGCAGCTTAGTGCGACAGGGGGCACGTGAGCAGTTCTTC.

CDR3 nucleotide sequence: TGTGCCAGCAATCTAGCGGGGGGAAGCACAGATACGCAGTATTTT. Translation: CASNLAGGSTDTQYF. The V call is TRBV7-3, the J call TRBJ2-3; 11 bases fit TRBD2. Looked up from germline, CDR1 is SGHTA and CDR2 is FQGTGA. The CDR3 covers 15 residues. V was pared by 7 bases and J by 0 bases, with 3 bases of the junction left unmatched. Looking up the rest from reference TRBV7-3 and TRBJ2-3 gives the full variable domain: GAGVSQTPSNKVTEKGKYVELRCDPISGHTALYWYRQSLGQGPEFLIYFQGTGAADDSGLPNDRFFAVRPEGSVSTLKIQRTERGDSAVYLCASNLAGGSTDTQYFGPGTRLTVL.

As for this clonotype: A much bigger clone sits one base away, suggesting this may be a read error. The chain links TRBV7-2 to TRBJ1-5; D perhaps matches TRBD1 (6 bases). The V gene lost 4 bases and the J gene lost 5 bases, with 15 bases spanning the gap. The germline V gene encodes CDR1 SGHTA and CDR2 FQGNSA. The CDR3 spans 15 residues. CDR3 DNA sequence: TGTGCCAGCAGCTCCCGAGGGGGTCGCGATCAGCCCCAGCATTTT. It codes for CASSSRGGRDQPQHF.

This rearrangement joins TRBV19 to TRBJ1-1, with D possibly matching TRBD1 (6 bases). Germline lookup yields CDR1 LNHDA and CDR2 SQIVND (reference sequence). The CDR3 consists of 16 residues. Trimming left V 5 bases short and J 1 base short, with 17 bases between. CDR3 loop: CASSSIIGQRNTEAFF. The CDR3 DNA is TGTGCCAGTAGTTCGATAATAGGACAGAGGAACACTGAAGCTTTCTTT.

This clonotype was observed at least ten times. This sequence joins TRBV7-6 and TRBJ1-6, with TRBD1 as a possible D gene (6 bases). The V end lost 5 bases, the J end lost 8 bases, and 16 bases lay between the germline ends. The CDR3 is 15 amino acids. Germline V CDR1 and CDR2: SGHVS, FNYEAQ. CDR3 coding DNA: TGTGCCAGCAGCGCCGAGGGGGACTCGTATTCACCCCTCCACTTT. It is translated as CASSAEGDSYSPLHF.

Comments on this clonotype: Mismatch with germline at one junction end may stem from a read error. The chain has TRBV2 and TRBJ1-1, with a possible D match to TRBD1 (6 bases). The germline CDR1 and CDR2 sequences are SNHLY and FYNNEI. This CDR3 has 15 amino acids. CDR3 DNA sequence: TGTGCCAGCGTCGGGGTAAGGGGGGTGAACGCTGAAGCTTTCTTT. This sequence encodes CASVGVRGVNAEAFF.

To note about this clonotype: It is likely a read error, because the conserved phenylalanine at the end of the CDR3 is missing. The DNA is omitted, as the CDR3 cannot be located on it reliably, and the CDR3 follows TCRdb's listing. The rearrangement uses TRBV9 and TRBJ2-2; the table gives TRBD1 as D, unverified against the DNA. Per the germline V gene, CDR1 is SGDLS and CDR2 is YYNGEE. Ends included, the CDR3 has 10 residues. The CDR3 region is CASSVLSGQG.